This is a list of T cell receptor beta chains from one sample in a study of blood T cell repertoires in COVID-19. Sequencing used immunoSEQ multiplex PCR; TCRdb keeps in-frame clones, though not all of them. The data show some 220,000 clones, with around 90% seen just once and roughly 2.6% held by the top ten. Sequenced: PBMCs or T cells enriched from blood (not recorded which). Source of these receptors: a woman between 25 and 40 years old who had recovered from COVID-19. The CDR3 runs from the conserved cysteine through the conserved F or W. The D gene is left open where the match is weak.

V,D,J,CDR3
TRBV11-2,TRBD2,TRBJ2-7,CASSLVSWGGVPYEQYF
TRBV9,TRBD1,TRBJ2-7,CANDREGYEQYF
TRBV18,-,TRBJ2-4,CASSPPPGLAKNIQYF
TRBV7-2,-,TRBJ2-4,CASSHRGLSKNIQYF
TRBV6-5,-,TRBJ1-3,CASRGSPLSGNTIYF
TRBV5-6,-,TRBJ1-2,CASSLVGDGGYTF
TRBV7-9,-,TRBJ1-2,CASSSMREGYYGYTF
TRBV6-5,-,TRBJ2-2,CASGRGRTGELFF
TRBV4-1,-,TRBJ1-5,CASSQTGFSNQPQHF
TRBV4-1,-,TRBJ1-5,CASSQDITGQDAAFNQPQHF
TRBV15,TRBD1,TRBJ2-1,CATSNAGQGNYNEQFF
TRBV4-2,TRBD1,TRBJ1-5,CASSRTGGGEPQHF
TRBV9,-,TRBJ2-6,CASSTHTGPGANVLTF
TRBV5-1,TRBD1,TRBJ2-3,CASSPGQGISDTQYF
TRBV1,-,TRBJ1-1,CTSSQEEGNTEAFF
TRBV5-1,-,TRBJ1-2,CASSLFPGRYGYTF
TRBV5-1,TRBD1,TRBJ1-5,CASSSTGGTQPQHF
TRBV7-9,-,TRBJ1-2,CASSLTPRAYGYTF
TRBV5-6,-,TRBJ2-4,CASSLDRVSAKNIQYF
TRBV19,-,TRBJ1-1,CASTTPGYVGTEAFF
TRBV2,TRBD1,TRBJ2-7,CASRRDSSYEQYF
TRBV19,TRBD1,TRBJ1-5,CASSMGSGGHQPQHF
TRBV19,TRBD1,TRBJ1-6,CASSPTYRGRSDSPLHF
TRBV10-2,-,TRBJ1-1,CASSDLRRMAEAFF
TRBV3-1/TRBV3-2,-,TRBJ2-2,CASSQDSYTGELFF
TRBV12-3/TRBV12-4,-,TRBJ1-5,CASSLEPSPQHF
TRBV11-2,TRBD2,TRBJ2-7,CASRGLAGYEQYF
TRBV6-5,-,TRBJ1-1,CASSYPPSAFF
TRBV6-5,-,TRBJ2-5,CASSPLVDRRETQYF
TRBV6-5,-,TRBJ2-1,CASGTGSYNEQFF
TRBV6-5,-,TRBJ2-7,CASSKTGPSSYEQYF
TRBV4-2,-,TRBJ2-3,CASSQDDVLLGTDTQYF
TRBV12-3/TRBV12-4,-,TRBJ2-1,CASSPDRYNEQFF